This T cell receptor (beta chain) comes out of a study of cytomegalovirus exposure and HLA in healthy donors. Across the whole study: Inside one of the first data releases sat roughly 80 million unique TCRs taken from HLA-typed donors.

Worth noting for this clone: Its antigen remains unidentified.

It was with 60 Vbeta and 13 Jbeta primers that the PCR ran. Clones were read by immunoSEQ multiplex PCR, and TCRdb kept only the in-frame ones, dropping some. The sample has around 97,000 clones, around 77% seen once. General observations from the study: Rare TCR sequences predominated, though certain public TCRs were found in many donors. Researchers catalogued approximately 170 TCR beta chains as cytomegalovirus-associated. Reportedly, a later analysis found an Asian-associated ancestry cluster had fewer N-insertions than the roughly 700-donor mean.

The V and J ends lost 0 bases and 0 bases respectively, with 12 bases between them. The germline gives CDR1 SGDLS, CDR2 YYNGEE. The CDR3 is made up of 17 amino acids. The receptor comes from a man aged 45 to 65 in good health and CMV-seropositive. Sequenced material: PBMCs. This chain uses TRBV9 with TRBJ2-2, with D possibly TRBD2 on 6 matching bases. The chain's CDR3 is CASSVDGTSPNTGELFF. The CDR3 nucleotides are TGTGCCAGCAGCGTAGACGGTACTAGCCCGAACACCGGGGAGCTGTTTTTT.